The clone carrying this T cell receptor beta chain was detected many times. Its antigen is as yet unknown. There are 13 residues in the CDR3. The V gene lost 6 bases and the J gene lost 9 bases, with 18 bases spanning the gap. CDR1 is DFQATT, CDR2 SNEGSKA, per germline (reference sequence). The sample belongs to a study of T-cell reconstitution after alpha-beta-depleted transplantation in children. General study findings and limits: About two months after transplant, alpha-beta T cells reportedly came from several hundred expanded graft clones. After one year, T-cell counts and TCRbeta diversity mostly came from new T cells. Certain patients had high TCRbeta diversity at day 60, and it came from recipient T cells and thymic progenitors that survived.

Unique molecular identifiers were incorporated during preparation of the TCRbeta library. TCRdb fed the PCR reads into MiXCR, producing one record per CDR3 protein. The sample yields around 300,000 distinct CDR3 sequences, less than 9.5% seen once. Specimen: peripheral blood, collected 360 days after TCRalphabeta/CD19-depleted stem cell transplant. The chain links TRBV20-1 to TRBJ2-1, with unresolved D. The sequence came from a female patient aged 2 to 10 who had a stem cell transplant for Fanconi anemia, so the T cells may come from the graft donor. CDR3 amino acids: CSALSLWRIEQFF. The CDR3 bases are TGCAGTGCGCTTTCACTTTGGCGCATTGAGCAGTTCTTC.